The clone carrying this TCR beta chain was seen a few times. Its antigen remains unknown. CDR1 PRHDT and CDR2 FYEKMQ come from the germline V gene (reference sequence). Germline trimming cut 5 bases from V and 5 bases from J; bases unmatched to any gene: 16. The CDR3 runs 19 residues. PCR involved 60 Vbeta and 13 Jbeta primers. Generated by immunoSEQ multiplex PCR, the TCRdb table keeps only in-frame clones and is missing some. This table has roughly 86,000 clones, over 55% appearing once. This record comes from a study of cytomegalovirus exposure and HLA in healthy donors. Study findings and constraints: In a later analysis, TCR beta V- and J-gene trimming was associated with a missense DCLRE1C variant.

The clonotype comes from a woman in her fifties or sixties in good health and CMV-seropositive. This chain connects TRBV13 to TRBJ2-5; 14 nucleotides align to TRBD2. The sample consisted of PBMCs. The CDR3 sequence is CASSNSRGTSGGRGETQYF. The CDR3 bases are TGTGCCAGCAGCAACTCCCGGGGGACTAGCGGGGGAAGAGGTGAGACCCAGTACTTC.